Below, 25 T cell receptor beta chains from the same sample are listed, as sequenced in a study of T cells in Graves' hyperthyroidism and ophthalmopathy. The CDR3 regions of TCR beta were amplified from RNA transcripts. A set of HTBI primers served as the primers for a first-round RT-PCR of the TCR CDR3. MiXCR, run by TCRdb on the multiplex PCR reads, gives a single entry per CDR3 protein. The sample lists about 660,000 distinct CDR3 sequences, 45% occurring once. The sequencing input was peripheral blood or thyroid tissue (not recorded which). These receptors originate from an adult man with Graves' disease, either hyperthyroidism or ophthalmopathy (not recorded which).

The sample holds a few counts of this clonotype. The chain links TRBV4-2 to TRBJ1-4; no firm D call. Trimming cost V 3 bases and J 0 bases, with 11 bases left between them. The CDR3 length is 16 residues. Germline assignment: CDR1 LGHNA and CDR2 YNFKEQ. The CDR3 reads CASSQNNAATNEKLFF. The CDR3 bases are TGTGCCAGCAGCCAGAACAACGCCGCAACTAATGAAAAACTGTTTTTT.

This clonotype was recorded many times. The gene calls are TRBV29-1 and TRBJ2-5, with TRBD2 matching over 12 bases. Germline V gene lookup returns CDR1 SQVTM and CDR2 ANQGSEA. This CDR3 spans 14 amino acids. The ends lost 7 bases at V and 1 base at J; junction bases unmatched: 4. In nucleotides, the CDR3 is TGCAGCGCAATGACTAGCGGGAGCCAAGAGACCCAGTACTTC. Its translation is CSAMTSGSQETQYF.

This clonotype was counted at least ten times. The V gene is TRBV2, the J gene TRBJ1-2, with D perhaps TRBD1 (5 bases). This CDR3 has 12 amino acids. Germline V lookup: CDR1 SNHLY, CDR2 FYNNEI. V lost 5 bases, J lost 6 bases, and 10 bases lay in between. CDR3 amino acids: CASSQGRDGYTF. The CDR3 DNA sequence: TGTGCCAGCAGTCAGGGACGAGATGGCTACACCTTC. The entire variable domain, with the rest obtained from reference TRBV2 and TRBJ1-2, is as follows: EPEVTQTPSHQVTQMGQEVILRCVPISNHLYFYWYRQILGQKVEFLVSFYNNEISEKSEIFDDQFSVERPDGSNFTLKIRSTKLEDSAMYFCASSQGRDGYTFGSGTRLTVV.

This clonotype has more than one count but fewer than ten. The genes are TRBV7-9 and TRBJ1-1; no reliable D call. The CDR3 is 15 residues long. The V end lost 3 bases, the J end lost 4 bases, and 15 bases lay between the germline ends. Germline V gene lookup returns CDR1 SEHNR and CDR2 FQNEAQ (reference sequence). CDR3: CASSFGRALSTEAFF. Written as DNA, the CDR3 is TGTGCCAGCAGCTTCGGGCGGGCGCTGAGCACTGAAGCTTTCTTT. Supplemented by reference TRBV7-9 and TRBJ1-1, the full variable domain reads DTGVSQNPRHKITKRGQNVTFRCDPISEHNRLYWYRQTLGQGPEFLTYFQNEAQLEKSRLLSDRFSAERPKGSFSTLEIQRTEQGDSAMYLCASSFGRALSTEAFFGQGTRLTVV.

This chain's CDR3 is CSVADGTAFMNTEAFF. DNA for the CDR3: TGCAGCGTTGCAGACGGGACAGCTTTCATGAACACTGAAGCTTTCTTT. The chain carries TRBV29-1 and TRBJ1-1; 7 nucleotides match TRBD1. This CDR3 has 16 amino acids. The trim removed 4 bases at V and 0 bases at J, leaving 11 bases unmatched. CDR1 SQVTM and CDR2 ANQGSEA come from the germline V gene.

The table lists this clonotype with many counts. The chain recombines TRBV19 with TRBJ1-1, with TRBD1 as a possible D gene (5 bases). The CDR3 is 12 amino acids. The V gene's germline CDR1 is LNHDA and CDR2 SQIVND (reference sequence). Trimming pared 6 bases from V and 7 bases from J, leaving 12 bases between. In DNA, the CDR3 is TGTGCCAGTAGCCAGGACACCCGTGAAGCTTTCTTT. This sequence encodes CASSQDTREAFF.

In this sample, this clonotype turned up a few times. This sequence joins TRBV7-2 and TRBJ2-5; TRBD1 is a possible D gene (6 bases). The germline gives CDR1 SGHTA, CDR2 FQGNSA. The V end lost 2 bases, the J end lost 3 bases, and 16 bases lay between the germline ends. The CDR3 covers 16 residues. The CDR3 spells CASSLIQGLLKETQYF. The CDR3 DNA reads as TGTGCCAGCAGCTTAATTCAGGGGTTATTAAAAGAGACCCAGTACTTC. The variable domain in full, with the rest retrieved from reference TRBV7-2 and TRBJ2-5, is GAGVSQSPSNKVTEKGKDVELRCDPISGHTALYWYRQSLGQGLEFLIYFQGNSAPDKSGLPSDRFSAERTGGSVSTLTIQRTQQEDSAVYLCASSLIQGLLKETQYFGPGTRLLVL.

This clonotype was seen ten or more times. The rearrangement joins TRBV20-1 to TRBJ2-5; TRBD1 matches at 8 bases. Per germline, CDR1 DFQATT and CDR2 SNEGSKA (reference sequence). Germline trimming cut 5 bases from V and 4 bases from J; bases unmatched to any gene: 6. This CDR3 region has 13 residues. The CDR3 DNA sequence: TGCAGTGCTTGCGACAGGGGCGGAGAGACCCAGTACTTC. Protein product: CSACDRGGETQYF.

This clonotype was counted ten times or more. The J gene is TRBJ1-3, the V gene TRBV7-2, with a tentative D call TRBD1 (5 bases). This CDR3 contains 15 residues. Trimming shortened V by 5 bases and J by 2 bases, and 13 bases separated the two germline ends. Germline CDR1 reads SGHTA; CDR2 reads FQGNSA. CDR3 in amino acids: CASSLDGGPGNTIYF. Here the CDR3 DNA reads TGTGCCAGCAGCCTAGACGGGGGACCTGGAAACACCATATATTTT. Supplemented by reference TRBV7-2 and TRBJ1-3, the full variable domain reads GAGVSQSPSNKVTEKGKDVELRCDPISGHTALYWYRQSLGQGLEFLIYFQGNSAPDKSGLPSDRFSAERTGGSVSTLTIQRTQQEDSAVYLCASSLDGGPGNTIYFGEGSWLTVV.

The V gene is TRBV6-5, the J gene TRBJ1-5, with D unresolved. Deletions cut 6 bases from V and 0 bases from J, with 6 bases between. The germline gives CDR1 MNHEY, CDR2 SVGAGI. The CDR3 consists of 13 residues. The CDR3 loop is CASRYSSNQPQHF. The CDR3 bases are TGTGCCAGCAGGTACAGTAGCAATCAGCCCCAGCATTTT.

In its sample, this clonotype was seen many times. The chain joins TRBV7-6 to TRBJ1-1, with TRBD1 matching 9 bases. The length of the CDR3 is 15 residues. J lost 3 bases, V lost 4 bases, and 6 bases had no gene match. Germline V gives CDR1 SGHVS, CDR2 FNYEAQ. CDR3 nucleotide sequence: TGTGCCAGCAGCTCCGGGACAGGGAAGGACACTGAAGCTTTCTTT. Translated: CASSSGTGKDTEAFF.

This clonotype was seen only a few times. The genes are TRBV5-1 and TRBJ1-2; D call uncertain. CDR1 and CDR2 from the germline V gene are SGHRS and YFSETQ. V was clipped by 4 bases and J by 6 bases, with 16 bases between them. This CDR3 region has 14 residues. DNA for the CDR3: TGCGCCAGCAGCCCCACGGGCTACAGAGATGGCTACACCTTC. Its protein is CASSPTGYRDGYTF.

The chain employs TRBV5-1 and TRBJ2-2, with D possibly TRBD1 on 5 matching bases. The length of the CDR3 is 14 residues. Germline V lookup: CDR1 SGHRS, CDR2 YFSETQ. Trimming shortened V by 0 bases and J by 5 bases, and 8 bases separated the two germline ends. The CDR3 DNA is TGCGCCAGCAGCTTGGCCGCAGGGACCGGGGAGCTGTTTTTT. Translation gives CASSLAAGTGELFF.

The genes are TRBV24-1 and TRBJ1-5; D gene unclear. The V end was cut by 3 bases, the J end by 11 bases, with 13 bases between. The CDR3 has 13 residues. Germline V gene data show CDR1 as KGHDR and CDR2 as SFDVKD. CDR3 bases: TGTGCCACCAGTGATACGACGGTCCAGGCCCAGCATTTT. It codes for CATSDTTVQAQHF.

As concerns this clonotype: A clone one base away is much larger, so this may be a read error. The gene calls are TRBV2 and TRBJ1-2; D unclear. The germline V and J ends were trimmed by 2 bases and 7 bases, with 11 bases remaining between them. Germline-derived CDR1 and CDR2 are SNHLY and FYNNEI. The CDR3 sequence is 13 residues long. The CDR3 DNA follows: TGTGCCAGCAGTGAAAACCAGGATGCTGGCTACACCTTC. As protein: CASSENQDAGYTF.

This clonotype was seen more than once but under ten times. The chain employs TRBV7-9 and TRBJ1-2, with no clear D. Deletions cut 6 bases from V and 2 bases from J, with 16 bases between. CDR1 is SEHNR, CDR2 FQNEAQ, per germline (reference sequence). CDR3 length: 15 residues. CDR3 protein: CASRPTLDGNYGYTF. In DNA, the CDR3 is TGTGCCAGCAGGCCAACTTTGGACGGAAACTATGGCTACACCTTC.

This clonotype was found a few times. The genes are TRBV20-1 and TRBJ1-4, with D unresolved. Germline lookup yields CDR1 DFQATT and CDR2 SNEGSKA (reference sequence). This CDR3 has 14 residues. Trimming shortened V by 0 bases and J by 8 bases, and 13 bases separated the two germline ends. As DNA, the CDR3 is TGCAGTGCTAGAGATCTGCGTCGTGAAGAAAAACTGTTTTTT. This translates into CSARDLRREEKLFF.

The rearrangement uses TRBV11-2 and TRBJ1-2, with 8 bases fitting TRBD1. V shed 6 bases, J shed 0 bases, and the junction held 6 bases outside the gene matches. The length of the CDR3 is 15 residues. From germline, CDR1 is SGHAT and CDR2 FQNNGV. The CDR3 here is CASRAPTGANYGYTF. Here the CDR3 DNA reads TGTGCCAGCAGGGCTCCGACAGGGGCTAACTATGGCTACACCTTC.

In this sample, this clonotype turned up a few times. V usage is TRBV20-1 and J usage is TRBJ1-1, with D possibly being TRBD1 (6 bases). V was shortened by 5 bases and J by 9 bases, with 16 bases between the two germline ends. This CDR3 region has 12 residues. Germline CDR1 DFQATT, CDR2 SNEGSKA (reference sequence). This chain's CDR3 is CSAASGGAQAFF. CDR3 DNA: TGCAGTGCTGCGAGTGGGGGGGCCCAAGCTTTCTTT.

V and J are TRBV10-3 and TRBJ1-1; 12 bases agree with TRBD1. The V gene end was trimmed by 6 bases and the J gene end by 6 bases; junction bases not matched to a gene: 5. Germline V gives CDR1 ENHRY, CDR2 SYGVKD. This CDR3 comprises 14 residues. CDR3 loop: CAIRGQGAIAEAFF. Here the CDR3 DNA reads TGTGCCATCAGGGGACAGGGGGCGATCGCTGAAGCTTTCTTT.

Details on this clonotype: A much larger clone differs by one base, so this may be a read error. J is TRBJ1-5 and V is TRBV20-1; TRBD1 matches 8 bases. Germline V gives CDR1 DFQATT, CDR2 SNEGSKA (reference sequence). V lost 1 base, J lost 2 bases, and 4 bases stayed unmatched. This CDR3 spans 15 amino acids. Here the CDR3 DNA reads TGCAGTGCTAGAGGTCAGGGACAGGGCAATCAGCCCCAGCATTTT. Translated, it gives CSARGQGQGNQPQHF.

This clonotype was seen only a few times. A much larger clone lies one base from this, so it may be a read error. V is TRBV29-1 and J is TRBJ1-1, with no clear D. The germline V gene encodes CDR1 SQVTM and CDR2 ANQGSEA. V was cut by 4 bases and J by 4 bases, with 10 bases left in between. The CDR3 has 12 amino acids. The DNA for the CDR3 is TGCAGCGTTGCCCAGGTAAGCACTGAAGCTTTCTTT. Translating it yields CSVAQVSTEAFF.

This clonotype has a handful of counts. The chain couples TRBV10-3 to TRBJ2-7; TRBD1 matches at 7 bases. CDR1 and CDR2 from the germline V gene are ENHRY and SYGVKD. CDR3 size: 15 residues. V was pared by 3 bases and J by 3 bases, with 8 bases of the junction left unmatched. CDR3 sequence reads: CAISEAGTAHYEQYF. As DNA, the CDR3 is TGTGCCATCAGTGAAGCCGGGACAGCTCACTACGAGCAGTACTTC.

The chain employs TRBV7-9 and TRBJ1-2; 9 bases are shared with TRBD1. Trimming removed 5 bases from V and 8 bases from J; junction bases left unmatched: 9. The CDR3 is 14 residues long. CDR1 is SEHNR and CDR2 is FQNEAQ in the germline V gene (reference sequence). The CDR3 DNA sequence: TGTGCCAGCAGCGTTAGCACAGGGGGCTTAGGCTACACCTTC. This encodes CASSVSTGGLGYTF. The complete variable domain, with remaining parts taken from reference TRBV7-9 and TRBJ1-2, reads DTGVSQNPRHKITKRGQNVTFRCDPISEHNRLYWYRQTLGQGPEFLTYFQNEAQLEKSRLLSDRFSAERPKGSFSTLEIQRTEQGDSAMYLCASSVSTGGLGYTFGSGTRLTVV.

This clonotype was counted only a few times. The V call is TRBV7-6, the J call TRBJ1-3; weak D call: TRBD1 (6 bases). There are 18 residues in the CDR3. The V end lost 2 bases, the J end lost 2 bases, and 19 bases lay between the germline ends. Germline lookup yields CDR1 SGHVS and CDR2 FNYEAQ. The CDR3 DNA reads TGTGCCAGCAGCTTAAGCAATGATTACAGGGCTACTGGAAACACCATATATTTT. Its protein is CASSLSNDYRATGNTIYF.